The 8 T cell receptor beta chains listed next were all sequenced from one sample in a study of control samples from healthy donors and cancer patients. The assay was immunoSEQ multiplex PCR, and TCRdb's table has in-frame clones only and misses some. The sample carries tens of thousands of clones, around 85% recorded once. Sequenced input: PBMCs. Receptor source: an older man with lung cancer.

V is TRBV9 and J is TRBJ1-2, with D uncertain. The CDR3 loop spans 12 amino acids. Trimming cost V 0 bases and J 8 bases, with 8 bases left between them. Per germline, CDR1 SGDLS and CDR2 YYNGEE. This CDR3 reads CASSVATGGYTF. CDR3 DNA: TGTGCCAGCAGCGTAGCTACGGGCGGCTACACCTTC.

V and J are TRBV27 and TRBJ2-3; D uncertain. Trimming removed 3 bases from V and 6 bases from J, with 4 bases in between. Germline CDR1 is MNHEY and CDR2 is SMNVEV (reference sequence). The CDR3 totals 11 residues. The CDR3 coding sequence is TGTGCCAGCAGTTTTCAGGATACGCAGTATTTT. This translates into CASSFQDTQYF.

The chain recombines TRBV11-2 with TRBJ1-1; D is unclear. From germline, CDR1 is SGHAT and CDR2 FQNNGV. Trimming took 3 bases from V and 3 from J, leaving 11 bases between them. This CDR3 comprises 14 residues. The CDR3 sequence: CASSLRRIDTEAFF. The CDR3 region has the DNA TGTGCCAGCAGCTTGCGCCGGATAGACACTGAAGCTTTCTTT. Supplemented by reference TRBV11-2 and TRBJ1-1, the full variable domain reads EAGVAQSPRYKIIEKRQSVAFWCNPISGHATLYWYQQILGQGPKLLIQFQNNGVVDDSQLPKDRFSAERLKGVDSTLKIQPAKLEDSAVYLCASSLRRIDTEAFFGQGTRLTVV.

This chain links TRBV19 with TRBJ2-7, with D unresolved. Germline V gives CDR1 LNHDA, CDR2 SQIVND (reference sequence). The CDR3 totals 16 residues. Trimming pared 2 bases from V and 0 bases from J, leaving 14 bases between. The CDR3, as DNA: TGTGCCAGTAGTATACGACTCGGTATGCGCTCCTACGAGCAGTACTTC. Translated: CASSIRLGMRSYEQYF.

The J gene is TRBJ1-4, the V gene TRBV19, with 8 bases that match TRBD1. Looked up from germline, CDR1 is LNHDA and CDR2 is SQIVND (reference sequence). This CDR3 has 15 residues. Trimming removed 6 bases from V and 3 bases from J; junction bases left unmatched: 6. The CDR3 nucleotides read TGTGCCAGTAGCCTCGGACAGGGTCCTAATGAAAAACTGTTTTTT. Protein product: CASSLGQGPNEKLFF.

This clone occurred a few times. This CDR3 reads CASSERDPQGNQPQHF. CDR3 bases: TGTGCCAGCAGTGAACGGGACCCCCAAGGCAATCAGCCCCAGCATTTT. This chain links TRBV2 with TRBJ1-5; the D gene is possibly TRBD1 (5 bases). CDR1 is SNHLY, CDR2 FYNNEI, per germline. This CDR3 has 16 amino acids. V was shortened by 2 bases and J by 2 bases, with 13 bases between the two germline ends.

Only one count was recorded for this clone. For the CDR3, the DNA is TGTGCCTGGAGGGAGACAAATACGGTTTCACCCCTCCACTTT. Translation gives CAWRETNTVSPLHF. The V and J genes are TRBV30 and TRBJ1-6; D remains ambiguous. The CDR3 is 14 amino acids. Germline V gives CDR1 GTSNPN, CDR2 SVGIG (reference sequence). Between the trimmed V and J ends, which lost 3 bases and 9 bases, there was a span of 15 bases. The full variable domain, its missing parts supplied by reference TRBV30 and TRBJ1-6, is SQTIHQWPATLVQPVGSPLSLECTVEGTSNPNLYWYRQAAGRGLQLLFYSVGIGQISSEVPQNLSASRPQDRQFILSSKKLLLSDSGFYLCAWRETNTVSPLHFGNGTRLTVT.

The chain has TRBV5-1 and TRBJ2-7; 9 bases line up with TRBD1. This CDR3 has 15 amino acids. Germline V gene data show CDR1 as SGHRS and CDR2 as YFSETQ. Trimming cost V 4 bases and J 0 bases; bases outside gene matches: 5. CDR3 in amino acids: CASSKGTGTSYEQYF. The CDR3 region has the DNA TGCGCCAGCAGCAAGGGGACAGGGACCTCCTACGAGCAGTACTTC.